These T cell receptor beta chains were read from a single sample in a study of low-dose radiotherapy and immunotherapy resistance in tumors. MiXCR, applied by TCRdb to the reads, yields one record per CDR3 protein. The sample lists under 70,000 distinct CDR3 sequences, 20% to 25% occurring once. The sample in question was PBMCs, obtained after low-dose radiotherapy plus immunotherapy. These receptor sequences come from a male donor with prostate cancer. CDR3s include the opening cysteine and the closing phenylalanine or tryptophan. Fields, in order: V gene, clone size, J gene, D gene, CDR3 protein, CDR3 DNA. The D gene is left open where the match is weak. Size is omitted from some rows. Given values are once, few, many or a class for expanded clones.

V gene: TRBV6-8
clone size: -
J gene: TRBJ1-2
D gene: -
CDR3 protein: CASTDLYGYTF
CDR3 DNA: TGTGCCAGTACCGACCTCTATGGCTACACCTTC

V gene: TRBV18
clone size: once
J gene: TRBJ1-1
D gene: TRBD1
CDR3 protein: CASSPQGAVTEAFF
CDR3 DNA: TGTGCCAGCTCACCACAGGGGGCGGTGACTGAAGCTTTCTTT

V gene: TRBV20-1
clone size: few
J gene: TRBJ2-1
D gene: TRBD2
CDR3 protein: CSARVLAGAAAHEQFF
CDR3 DNA: TGCAGTGCTAGAGTGTTAGCGGGAGCCGCGGCTCATGAGCAGTTCTTC

V gene: TRBV30
clone size: many
J gene: TRBJ2-7
D gene: TRBD1
CDR3 protein: CAWSRRTGSEQYF
CDR3 DNA: TGTGCCTGGAGTCGCCGGACAGGCTCCGAGCAGTACTTC

V gene: TRBV28
clone size: -
J gene: TRBJ1-1
D gene: -
CDR3 protein: CASFGQWEKAFF
CDR3 DNA: TGTGCCAGCTTCGGACAGTGGGAAAAAGCTTTCTTT

V gene: TRBV10-1
clone size: many
J gene: TRBJ2-2
D gene: -
CDR3 protein: CASSKGLTTGELFF
CDR3 DNA: TGCGCCAGCAGTAAGGGCCTAACCACCGGGGAGCTGTTTTTT

V gene: TRBV2
clone size: many
J gene: TRBJ2-4
D gene: TRBD1
CDR3 protein: CASSEPLTGRLAKNIQYF
CDR3 DNA: TGTGCCAGCAGTGAACCCCTGACAGGGCGACTAGCCAAAAACATTCAGTACTTC

V gene: TRBV19
clone size: -
J gene: TRBJ1-6
D gene: -
CDR3 protein: CASSIPQHRLNNSPLHF
CDR3 DNA: TGTGCCAGTAGTATTCCCCAACACCGACTTAATAATTCACCCCTCCACTTT

V gene: TRBV12-3/TRBV12-4
clone size: large
J gene: TRBJ2-3
D gene: -
CDR3 protein: CASSFLAADTQYF
CDR3 DNA: TGTGCCAGCAGTTTTCTGGCAGCAGATACGCAGTATTTT

V gene: TRBV6-5
clone size: many
J gene: TRBJ1-1
D gene: TRBD1
CDR3 protein: CATTGQGAFEAFF
CDR3 DNA: TGTGCCACCACGGGACAGGGGGCGTTTGAAGCTTTCTTT

V gene: TRBV4-3
clone size: -
J gene: TRBJ2-7
D gene: -
CDR3 protein: CASSQGGPYEQYF
CDR3 DNA: TGCGCCAGCAGCCAAGGAGGGCCCTACGAGCAGTACTTC

V gene: TRBV13
clone size: many
J gene: TRBJ2-7
D gene: TRBD2
CDR3 protein: CASSTRGRTYEQYF
CDR3 DNA: TGTGCCAGCAGCACCCGCGGGAGAACCTACGAGCAGTACTTC

V gene: TRBV4-3
clone size: few
J gene: TRBJ2-7
D gene: TRBD1
CDR3 protein: CASSRAGTGSYEQYF
CDR3 DNA: TGCGCCAGCAGCCGAGCCGGGACAGGGTCCTACGAGCAGTACTTC

V gene: TRBV28
clone size: many
J gene: TRBJ1-1
D gene: TRBD1
CDR3 protein: CASSPSVGQEREAFF
CDR3 DNA: TGTGCCAGCAGTCCCTCAGTCGGACAGGAACGGGAAGCTTTCTTT

V gene: TRBV7-6
clone size: many
J gene: TRBJ2-7
D gene: -
CDR3 protein: CASSLVLGTGEQYF
CDR3 DNA: TGTGCCAGCAGCTTAGTTCTGGGGACCGGCGAGCAGTACTTC

V gene: TRBV5-6
clone size: many
J gene: TRBJ2-1
D gene: -
CDR3 protein: CASSSVGGGEQFF
CDR3 DNA: TGTGCCAGCAGCTCGGTCGGGGGTGGTGAGCAGTTCTTC

V gene: TRBV11-2
clone size: many
J gene: TRBJ2-7
D gene: TRBD1
CDR3 protein: CASSFDRVSYEQYF
CDR3 DNA: TGTGCCAGCAGCTTCGACAGGGTTTCCTACGAGCAGTACTTC

V gene: TRBV20-1
clone size: many
J gene: TRBJ2-1
D gene: -
CDR3 protein: CSARDTGPLYNEQFF
CDR3 DNA: TGCAGTGCTAGAGATACAGGACCCCTTTACAATGAGCAGTTCTTC

V gene: TRBV20-1
clone size: -
J gene: TRBJ2-1
D gene: -
CDR3 protein: CSALTGTGDIEQFF
CDR3 DNA: TGCAGTGCCCTCACCGGGACTGGGGACATCGAGCAGTTCTTC

V gene: TRBV11-2
clone size: many
J gene: TRBJ2-1
D gene: TRBD2
CDR3 protein: CASSSLSGGTNEQFF
CDR3 DNA: TGTGCCAGCAGCTCCCTTTCGGGAGGTACAAATGAGCAGTTCTTC

V gene: TRBV5-1
clone size: -
J gene: TRBJ1-2
D gene: -
CDR3 protein: CASSPVGGDYGYTF
CDR3 DNA: TGCGCCAGCAGCCCGGTCGGCGGTGACTATGGCTACACCTTC

V gene: TRBV2
clone size: -
J gene: TRBJ1-1
D gene: -
CDR3 protein: CASSPRGSTEAFF
CDR3 DNA: TGTGCCAGCAGTCCCAGGGGATCCACTGAAGCTTTCTTT

V gene: TRBV13
clone size: few
J gene: TRBJ2-3
D gene: -
CDR3 protein: CASSIRDLGTDTQYF
CDR3 DNA: TGTGCCAGCAGCATCCGGGACCTGGGGACAGATACGCAGTATTTT

V gene: TRBV2
clone size: many
J gene: TRBJ1-1
D gene: -
CDR3 protein: CASSVDGLNTEAFF
CDR3 DNA: TGTGCCAGCAGTGTCGATGGACTGAACACTGAAGCTTTCTTT

V gene: TRBV4-3
clone size: many
J gene: TRBJ2-7
D gene: -
CDR3 protein: CASSQDQGKGREQYF
CDR3 DNA: TGCGCCAGCAGCCAAGATCAGGGCAAGGGTCGGGAGCAGTACTTC

V gene: TRBV10-3
clone size: -
J gene: TRBJ2-1
D gene: -
CDR3 protein: CATQTGPSYNEQFF
CDR3 DNA: TGTGCCACCCAGACTGGGCCCTCCTACAATGAGCAGTTCTTC

V gene: TRBV2
clone size: many
J gene: TRBJ1-1
D gene: TRBD1
CDR3 protein: CASRAVTGLFTEAFF
CDR3 DNA: TGTGCCAGCAGAGCTGTGACAGGGCTTTTCACTGAAGCTTTCTTT

V gene: TRBV4-2
clone size: many
J gene: TRBJ2-5
D gene: -
CDR3 protein: CASSQDLSGEEETQYF
CDR3 DNA: TGTGCCAGCAGCCAAGATCTATCCGGGGAGGAGGAGACCCAGTACTTC

V gene: TRBV2
clone size: many
J gene: TRBJ2-5
D gene: TRBD1
CDR3 protein: CASSARTGRLQETQYF
CDR3 DNA: TGTGCCAGCAGTGCCAGGACAGGGAGGTTACAAGAGACCCAGTACTTC

V gene: TRBV20-1
clone size: many
J gene: TRBJ2-5
D gene: -
CDR3 protein: CSARDPPGGQETQYF
CDR3 DNA: TGCAGTGCTAGAGATCCCCCAGGAGGCCAAGAGACCCAGTACTTC

V gene: TRBV5-1
clone size: -
J gene: TRBJ2-7
D gene: TRBD1
CDR3 protein: CASSLDGQGSYEQYF
CDR3 DNA: TGCGCCAGCAGCTTGGATGGACAGGGGTCCTACGAGCAGTACTTC

V gene: TRBV18
clone size: many
J gene: TRBJ2-7
D gene: -
CDR3 protein: CASSPRGGEQYF
CDR3 DNA: TGTGCCAGCTCACCCAGGGGAGGCGAGCAGTACTTC

V gene: TRBV12-3/TRBV12-4
clone size: many
J gene: TRBJ2-7
D gene: -
CDR3 protein: CASSFGVSHRYF
CDR3 DNA: TGTGCCAGCAGTTTTGGGGTCAGTCACCGGTACTTC

V gene: TRBV6-6
clone size: -
J gene: TRBJ1-5
D gene: -
CDR3 protein: CASTQGRLELLGNQPQHF
CDR3 DNA: TGTGCCAGCACCCAAGGACGACTTGAACTCTTGGGCAATCAGCCCCAGCATTTT

V gene: TRBV9
clone size: many
J gene: TRBJ2-5
D gene: -
CDR3 protein: CASSVGGGAGETQYF
CDR3 DNA: TGTGCCAGCAGCGTAGGAGGGGGGGCCGGAGAGACCCAGTACTTC

V gene: TRBV14
clone size: many
J gene: TRBJ2-2
D gene: -
CDR3 protein: CASSKPRTRGQLFF
CDR3 DNA: TGTGCCAGCAGCAAGCCTCGGACGAGGGGCCAGCTGTTTTTT

V gene: TRBV24-1
clone size: many
J gene: TRBJ2-1
D gene: -
CDR3 protein: CATSARDRNEQFF
CDR3 DNA: TGTGCCACCAGTGCCCGGGACCGCAATGAGCAGTTCTTC

V gene: TRBV14
clone size: many
J gene: TRBJ2-7
D gene: TRBD2
CDR3 protein: CASSQGGAGSHEQYF
CDR3 DNA: TGTGCCAGCAGCCAAGGGGGAGCGGGATCTCACGAGCAGTACTTC

V gene: TRBV29-1
clone size: many
J gene: TRBJ2-5
D gene: TRBD1
CDR3 protein: CSVVLTGGETQYF
CDR3 DNA: TGCAGCGTTGTCCTGACAGGGGGAGAGACCCAGTACTTC

V gene: TRBV7-9
clone size: many
J gene: TRBJ2-1
D gene: -
CDR3 protein: CASSFDPGHQFF
CDR3 DNA: TGTGCCAGCAGCTTCGACCCTGGTCATCAGTTCTTC

V gene: TRBV30
clone size: many
J gene: TRBJ2-7
D gene: -
CDR3 protein: CAWSQDGLSYEQYF
CDR3 DNA: TGTGCCTGGAGTCAGGACGGGCTCTCCTACGAGCAGTACTTC

V gene: TRBV9
clone size: many
J gene: TRBJ2-2
D gene: TRBD2
CDR3 protein: CASSVSGRGGTTHTGELFF
CDR3 DNA: TGTGCCAGCAGCGTATCCGGGAGGGGGGGCACGACTCACACCGGGGAGCTGTTTTTT

V gene: TRBV11-2
clone size: -
J gene: TRBJ2-1
D gene: -
CDR3 protein: CASGTPPLFVYGQFF
CDR3 DNA: TGTGCCAGTGGGACCCCACCGTTATTTGTCTACGGGCAGTTCTTC

V gene: TRBV18
clone size: -
J gene: TRBJ2-7
D gene: -
CDR3 protein: CASSPSRVYEQYF
CDR3 DNA: TGTGCCAGCTCACCATCCCGGGTCTACGAGCAGTACTTC

V gene: TRBV7-2
clone size: many
J gene: TRBJ2-2
D gene: TRBD1
CDR3 protein: CASSLSRTGGAVGELFF
CDR3 DNA: TGTGCCAGCAGCCTATCGCGGACAGGGGGCGCCGTCGGGGAGCTGTTTTTT

V gene: TRBV7-3
clone size: many
J gene: TRBJ1-1
D gene: TRBD1
CDR3 protein: CASSPSPGGPHTEAFF
CDR3 DNA: TGTGCCAGCAGCCCAAGTCCAGGGGGCCCCCACACTGAAGCTTTCTTT

V gene: TRBV18
clone size: many
J gene: TRBJ1-1
D gene: -
CDR3 protein: CASSPPSHAELAFF
CDR3 DNA: TGTGCCAGCTCACCACCCAGCCACGCAGAGTTAGCTTTCTTT

V gene: TRBV19
clone size: many
J gene: TRBJ2-3
D gene: -
CDR3 protein: CASIEGQSGRLYF
CDR3 DNA: TGTGCCAGTATCGAAGGACAGAGTGGTAGGTTGTATTTT

V gene: TRBV7-2
clone size: many
J gene: TRBJ2-7
D gene: TRBD1
CDR3 protein: CASSFGDRTYEQYF
CDR3 DNA: TGTGCCAGCAGCTTTGGGGACAGAACCTACGAGCAGTACTTC

V gene: TRBV20-1
clone size: few
J gene: TRBJ2-1
D gene: -
CDR3 protein: CSAREVGVNEQFF
CDR3 DNA: TGCAGTGCTAGGGAGGTTGGCGTCAATGAGCAGTTCTTC

V gene: TRBV6-5
clone size: many
J gene: TRBJ2-7
D gene: -
CDR3 protein: CASSYATADEQYF
CDR3 DNA: TGTGCCAGCAGTTACGCGACAGCAGACGAGCAGTACTTC

V gene: TRBV12-3/TRBV12-4
clone size: many
J gene: TRBJ1-4
D gene: -
CDR3 protein: CASSPWGASNEKLFF
CDR3 DNA: TGTGCCAGCAGTCCCTGGGGGGCCTCTAATGAAAAACTGTTTTTT

V gene: TRBV7-8
clone size: many
J gene: TRBJ2-1
D gene: TRBD1
CDR3 protein: CASSRQGNEQFF
CDR3 DNA: TGTGCCAGCAGTAGACAGGGGAATGAGCAGTTCTTC

V gene: TRBV12-3/TRBV12-4
clone size: many
J gene: TRBJ1-2
D gene: -
CDR3 protein: CASSLLHSSNGYTF
CDR3 DNA: TGTGCCAGCAGTTTATTGCATTCGTCCAATGGCTACACCTTC